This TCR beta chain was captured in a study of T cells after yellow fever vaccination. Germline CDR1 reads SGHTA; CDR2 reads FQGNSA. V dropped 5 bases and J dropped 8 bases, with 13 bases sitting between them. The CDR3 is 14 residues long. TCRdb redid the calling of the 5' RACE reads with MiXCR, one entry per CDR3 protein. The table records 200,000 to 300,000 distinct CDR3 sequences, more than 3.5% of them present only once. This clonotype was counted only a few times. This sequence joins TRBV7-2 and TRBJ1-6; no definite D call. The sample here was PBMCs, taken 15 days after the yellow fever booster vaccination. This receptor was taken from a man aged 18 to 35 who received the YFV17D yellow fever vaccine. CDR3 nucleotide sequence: TGTGCCAGCAGCCTGGACCCCTTGGATTCACCCCTCCACTTT. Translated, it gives CASSLDPLDSPLHF.